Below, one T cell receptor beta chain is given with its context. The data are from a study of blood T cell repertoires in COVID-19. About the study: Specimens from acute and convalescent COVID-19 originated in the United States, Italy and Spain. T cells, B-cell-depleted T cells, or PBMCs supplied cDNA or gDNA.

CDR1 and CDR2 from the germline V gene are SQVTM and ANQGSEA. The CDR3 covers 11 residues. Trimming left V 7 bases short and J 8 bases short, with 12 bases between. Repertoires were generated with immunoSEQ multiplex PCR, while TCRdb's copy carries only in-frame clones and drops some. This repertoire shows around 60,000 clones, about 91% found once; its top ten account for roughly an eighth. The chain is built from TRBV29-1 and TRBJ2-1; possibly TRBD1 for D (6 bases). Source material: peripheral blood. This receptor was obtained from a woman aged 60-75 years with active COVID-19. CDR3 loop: CSGGGSYEQFF. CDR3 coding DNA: TGCAGCGGTGGGGGCTCCTATGAGCAGTTCTTC.